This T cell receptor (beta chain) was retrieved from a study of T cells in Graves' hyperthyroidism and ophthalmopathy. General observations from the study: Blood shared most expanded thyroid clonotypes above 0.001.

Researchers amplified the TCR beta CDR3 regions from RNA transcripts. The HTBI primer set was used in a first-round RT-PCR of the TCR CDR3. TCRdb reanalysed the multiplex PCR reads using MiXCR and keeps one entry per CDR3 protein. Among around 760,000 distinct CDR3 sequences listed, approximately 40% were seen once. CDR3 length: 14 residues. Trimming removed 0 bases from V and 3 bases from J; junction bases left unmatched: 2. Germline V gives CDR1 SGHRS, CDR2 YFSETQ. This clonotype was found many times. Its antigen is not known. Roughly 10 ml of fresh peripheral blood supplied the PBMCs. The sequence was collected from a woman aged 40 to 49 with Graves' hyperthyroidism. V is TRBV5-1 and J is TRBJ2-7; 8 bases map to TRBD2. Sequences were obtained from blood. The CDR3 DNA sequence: TGCGCCAGCAGCTTGGAGCTAGCGGGCTACGAGCAGTACTTC. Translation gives CASSLELAGYEQYF.